This TCR beta chain was sequenced in a study of siplizumab effects on memory and regulatory T cells. There are 17 residues in the CDR3. Germline assignment: CDR1 SGHNT and CDR2 YYREEE (reference sequence). Trimming at V came to 2 bases and at J to 0 bases, leaving 5 bases not matched to a gene. The method was immunoSEQ multiplex PCR; TCRdb's version includes in-frame clones alone and lacks a portion of them. Found here are approximately 100,000 clones, approximately 91% of them singletons; the top ten hold roughly 2.8%. About this clone itself: Its specificity is not known.

Study-level findings and limits: Both greater diversity than memory cells and a major contribution to the alloresponse seemed to characterize naive T cells. Confirmatory evidence of suppressive function in proliferating siplizumab-culture Tregs was not obtained. Many proliferating CD4+ or CD8+ clones remained unclassified. Roughly 75-96% of them could not be assigned either a naive or a memory phenotype. Unstimulated subsets captured only a minor fraction of alloreactive clones.

This receptor was identified in a human donor in good health. Some clones in this sample may be carry-over from other donors' samples. The rearrangement links TRBV5-4 to TRBJ2-7; 13 nucleotides align to TRBD2. The sample taken for sequencing was CD4+ T cells sorted from blood. DNA of the CDR3: TGTGCCAGCAGCTTAGGACTAGCGGGAGTCACCTCCTACGAGCAGTACTTC. As protein: CASSLGLAGVTSYEQYF. The variable domain in full, with the rest retrieved from reference TRBV5-4 and TRBJ2-7, is ETGVTQSPTHLIKTRGQQVTLRCSSQSGHNTVSWYQQALGQGPQFIFQYYREEENGRGNFPPRFSGLQFPNYSSELNVNALELDDSALYLCASSLGLAGVTSYEQYFGPGTRLTVT.